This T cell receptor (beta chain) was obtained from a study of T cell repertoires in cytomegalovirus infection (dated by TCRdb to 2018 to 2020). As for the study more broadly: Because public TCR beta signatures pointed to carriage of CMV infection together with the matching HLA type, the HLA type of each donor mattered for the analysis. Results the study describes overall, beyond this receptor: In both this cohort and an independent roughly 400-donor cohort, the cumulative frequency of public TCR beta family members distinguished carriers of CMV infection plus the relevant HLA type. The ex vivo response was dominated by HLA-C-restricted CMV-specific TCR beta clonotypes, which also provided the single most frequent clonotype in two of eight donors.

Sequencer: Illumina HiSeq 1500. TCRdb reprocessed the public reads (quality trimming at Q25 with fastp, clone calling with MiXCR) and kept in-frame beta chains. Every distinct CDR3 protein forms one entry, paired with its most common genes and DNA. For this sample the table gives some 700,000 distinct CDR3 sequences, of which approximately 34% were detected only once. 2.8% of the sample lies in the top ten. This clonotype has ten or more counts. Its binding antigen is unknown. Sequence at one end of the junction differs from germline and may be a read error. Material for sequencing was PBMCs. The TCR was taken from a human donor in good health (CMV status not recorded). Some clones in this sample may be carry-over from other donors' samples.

Here is the DNA: TGTGCTAGCAGCCCTACTAGGGAGTCCTACAATGAGCAGTTCTTC. It is translated as CASSPTRESYNEQFF. The chain links TRBV7-7 with TRBJ2-1; a weak D assignment points to TRBD2 (5 bases agree). CDR1 and CDR2 are read off the germline V gene (reference sequence) as SSHAT and FNYEAQ. The CDR3, cysteine through phenylalanine, is 15 amino acids long. Just CDR3 DNA is preserved here, 45 bases in frame from base 1.